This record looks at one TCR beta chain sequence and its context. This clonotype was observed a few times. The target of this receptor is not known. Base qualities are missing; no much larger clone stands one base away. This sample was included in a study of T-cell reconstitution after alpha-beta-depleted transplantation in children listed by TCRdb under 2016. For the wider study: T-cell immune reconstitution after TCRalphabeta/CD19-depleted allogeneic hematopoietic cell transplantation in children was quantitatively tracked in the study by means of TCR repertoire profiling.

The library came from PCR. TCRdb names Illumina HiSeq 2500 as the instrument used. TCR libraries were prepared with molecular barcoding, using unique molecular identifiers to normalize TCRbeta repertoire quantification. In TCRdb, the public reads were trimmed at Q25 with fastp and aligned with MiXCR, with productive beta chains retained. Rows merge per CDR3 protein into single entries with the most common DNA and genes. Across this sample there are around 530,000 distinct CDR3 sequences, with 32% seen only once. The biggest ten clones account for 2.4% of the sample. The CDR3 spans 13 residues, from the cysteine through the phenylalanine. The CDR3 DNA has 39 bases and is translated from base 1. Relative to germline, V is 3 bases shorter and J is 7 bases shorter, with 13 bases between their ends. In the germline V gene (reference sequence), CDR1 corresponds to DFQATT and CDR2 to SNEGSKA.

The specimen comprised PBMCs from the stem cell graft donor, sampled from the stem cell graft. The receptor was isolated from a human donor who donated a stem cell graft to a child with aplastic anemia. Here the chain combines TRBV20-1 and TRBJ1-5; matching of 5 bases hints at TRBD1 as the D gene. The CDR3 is CSASAGGTQPQHF. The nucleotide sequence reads TGCAGTGCTAGTGCCGGGGGAACGCAGCCCCAGCATTTT.